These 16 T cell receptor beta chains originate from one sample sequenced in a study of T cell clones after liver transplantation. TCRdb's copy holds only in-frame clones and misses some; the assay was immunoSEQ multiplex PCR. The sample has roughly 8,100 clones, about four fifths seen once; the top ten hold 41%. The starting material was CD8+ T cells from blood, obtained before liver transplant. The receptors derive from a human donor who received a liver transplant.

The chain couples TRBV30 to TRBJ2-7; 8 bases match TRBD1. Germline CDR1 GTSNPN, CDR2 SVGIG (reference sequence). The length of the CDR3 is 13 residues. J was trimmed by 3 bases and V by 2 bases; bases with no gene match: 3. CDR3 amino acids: CAWSYDRGYEQYF. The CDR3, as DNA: TGTGCCTGGAGTTATGACAGGGGCTACGAGCAGTACTTC.

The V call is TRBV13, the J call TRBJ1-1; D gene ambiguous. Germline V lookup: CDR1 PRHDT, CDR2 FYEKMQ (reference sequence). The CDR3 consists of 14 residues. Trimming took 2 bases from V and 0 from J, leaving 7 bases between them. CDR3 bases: TGTGCCAGCAGCTTACGACAAGTGAACACTGAAGCTTTCTTT. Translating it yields CASSLRQVNTEAFF.

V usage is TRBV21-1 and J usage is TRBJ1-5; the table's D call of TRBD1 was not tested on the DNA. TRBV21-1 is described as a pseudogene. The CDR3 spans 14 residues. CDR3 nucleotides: TGTGCCAGCAGCGAAGGGACAGGGGACCAGCCCCAGCATTTT. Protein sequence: CASSEGTGDQPQHF.

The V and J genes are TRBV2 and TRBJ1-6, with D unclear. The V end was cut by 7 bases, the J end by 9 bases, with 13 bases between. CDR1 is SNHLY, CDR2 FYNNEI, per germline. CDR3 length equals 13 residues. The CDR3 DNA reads TGTGCCAGCATTCGGGGTTCGGGTTCACCCCTCCACTTT. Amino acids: CASIRGSGSPLHF.

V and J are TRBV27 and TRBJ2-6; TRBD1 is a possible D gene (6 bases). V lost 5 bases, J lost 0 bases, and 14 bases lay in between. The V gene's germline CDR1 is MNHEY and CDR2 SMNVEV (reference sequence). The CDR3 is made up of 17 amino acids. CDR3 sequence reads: CASSGLDSTSGANVLTF. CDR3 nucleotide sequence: TGTGCCAGCAGTGGGTTGGACAGCACCTCTGGGGCCAACGTCCTGACTTTC.

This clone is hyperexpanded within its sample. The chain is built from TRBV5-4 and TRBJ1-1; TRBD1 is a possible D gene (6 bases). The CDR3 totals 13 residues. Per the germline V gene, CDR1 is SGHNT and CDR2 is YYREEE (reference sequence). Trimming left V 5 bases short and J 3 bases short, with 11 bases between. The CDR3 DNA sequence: TGTGCCAGCAGACAGGGTGGAGACACTGAAGCTTTCTTT. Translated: CASRQGGDTEAFF.

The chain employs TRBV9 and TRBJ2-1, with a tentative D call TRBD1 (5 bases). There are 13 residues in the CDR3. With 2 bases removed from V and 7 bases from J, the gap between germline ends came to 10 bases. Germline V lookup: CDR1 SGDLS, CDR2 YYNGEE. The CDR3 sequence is CASSVAPGNEQFF. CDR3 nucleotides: TGTGCCAGCAGCGTGGCCCCAGGGAATGAGCAGTTCTTC.

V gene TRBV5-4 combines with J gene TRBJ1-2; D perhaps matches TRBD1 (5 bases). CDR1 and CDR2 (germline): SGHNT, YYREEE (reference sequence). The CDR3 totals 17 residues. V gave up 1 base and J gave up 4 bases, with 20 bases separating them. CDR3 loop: CASSLWGGLPASYGYTF. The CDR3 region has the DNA TGTGCCAGCAGCTTGTGGGGGGGACTTCCGGCGAGCTATGGCTACACCTTC. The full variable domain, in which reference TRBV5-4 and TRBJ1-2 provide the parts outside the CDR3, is ETGVTQSPTHLIKTRGQQVTLRCSSQSGHNTVSWYQQALGQGPQFIFQYYREEENGRGNFPPRFSGLQFPNYSSELNVNALELDDSALYLCASSLWGGLPASYGYTFGSGTRLTVV.

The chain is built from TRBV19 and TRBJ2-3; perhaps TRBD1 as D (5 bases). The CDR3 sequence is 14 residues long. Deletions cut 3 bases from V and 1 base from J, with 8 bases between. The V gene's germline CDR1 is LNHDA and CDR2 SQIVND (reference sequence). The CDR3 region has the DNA TGTGCCAGTAGTATGACAGCTGGCACAGATACGCAGTATTTT. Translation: CASSMTAGTDTQYF.

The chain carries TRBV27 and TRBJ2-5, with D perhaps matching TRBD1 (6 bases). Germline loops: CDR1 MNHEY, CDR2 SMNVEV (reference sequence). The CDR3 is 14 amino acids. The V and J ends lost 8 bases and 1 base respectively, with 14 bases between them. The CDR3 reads CASSPGDLQETQYF. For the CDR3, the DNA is TGTGCCAGCTCCCCAGGGGATCTCCAAGAGACCCAGTACTTC.

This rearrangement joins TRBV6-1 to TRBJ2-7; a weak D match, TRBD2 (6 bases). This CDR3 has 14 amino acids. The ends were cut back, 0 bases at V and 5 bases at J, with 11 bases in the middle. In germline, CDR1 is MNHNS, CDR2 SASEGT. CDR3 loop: CASSEAGGYDEQYF. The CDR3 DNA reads TGTGCCAGCAGTGAAGCTGGGGGGTATGACGAGCAGTACTTC.

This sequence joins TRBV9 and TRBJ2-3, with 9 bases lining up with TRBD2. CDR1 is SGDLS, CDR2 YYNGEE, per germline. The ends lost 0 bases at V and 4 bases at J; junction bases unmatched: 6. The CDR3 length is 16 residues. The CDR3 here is CASSVGAGGPPDTQYF. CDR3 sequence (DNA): TGTGCCAGCAGCGTAGGAGCGGGGGGCCCACCAGATACGCAGTATTTT.

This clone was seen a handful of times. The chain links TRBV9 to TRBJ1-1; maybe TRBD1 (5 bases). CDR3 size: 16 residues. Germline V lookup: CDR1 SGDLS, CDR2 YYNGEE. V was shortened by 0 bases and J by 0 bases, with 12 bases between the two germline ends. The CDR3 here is CASSVDRTPMNTEAFF. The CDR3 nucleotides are TGTGCCAGCAGCGTAGATCGGACACCCATGAACACTGAAGCTTTCTTT. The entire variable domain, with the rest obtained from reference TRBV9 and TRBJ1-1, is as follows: DSGVTQTPKHLITATGQRVTLRCSPRSGDLSVYWYQQSLDQGLQFLIQYYNGEERAKGNILERFSAQQFPDLHSELNLSSLELGDSALYFCASSVDRTPMNTEAFFGQGTRLTVV.

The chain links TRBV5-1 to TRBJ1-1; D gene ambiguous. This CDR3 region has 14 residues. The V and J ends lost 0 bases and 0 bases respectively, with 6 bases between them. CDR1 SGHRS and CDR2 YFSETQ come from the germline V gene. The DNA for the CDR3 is TGCGCCAGCAGCTTGGACACCATGAACACTGAAGCTTTCTTT. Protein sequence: CASSLDTMNTEAFF. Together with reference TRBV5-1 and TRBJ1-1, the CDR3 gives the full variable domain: KAGVTQTPRYLIKTRGQQVTLSCSPISGHRSVSWYQQTPGQGLQFLFEYFSETQRNKGNFPGRFSGRQFSNSRSEMNVSTLELGDSALYLCASSLDTMNTEAFFGQGTRLTVV.

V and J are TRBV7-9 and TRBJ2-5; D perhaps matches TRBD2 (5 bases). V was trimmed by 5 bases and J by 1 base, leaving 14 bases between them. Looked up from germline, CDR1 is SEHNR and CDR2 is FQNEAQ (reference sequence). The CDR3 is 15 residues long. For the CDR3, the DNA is TGTGCCAGCAGCCCGGACTTTACCACCCAAGAGACCCAGTACTTC. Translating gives CASSPDFTTQETQYF. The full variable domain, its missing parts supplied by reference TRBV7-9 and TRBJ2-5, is DTGVSQNPRHKITKRGQNVTFRCDPISEHNRLYWYRQTLGQGPEFLTYFQNEAQLEKSRLLSDRFSAERPKGSFSTLEIQRTEQGDSAMYLCASSPDFTTQETQYFGPGTRLLVL.

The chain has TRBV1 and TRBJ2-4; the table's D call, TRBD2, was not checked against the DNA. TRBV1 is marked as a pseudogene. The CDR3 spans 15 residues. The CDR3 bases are TGCACCAGCAGCACCCGACTCCAGCGGGGGGGGCCATCGGGCTTC. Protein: CTSSTRLQRGGPSGF.